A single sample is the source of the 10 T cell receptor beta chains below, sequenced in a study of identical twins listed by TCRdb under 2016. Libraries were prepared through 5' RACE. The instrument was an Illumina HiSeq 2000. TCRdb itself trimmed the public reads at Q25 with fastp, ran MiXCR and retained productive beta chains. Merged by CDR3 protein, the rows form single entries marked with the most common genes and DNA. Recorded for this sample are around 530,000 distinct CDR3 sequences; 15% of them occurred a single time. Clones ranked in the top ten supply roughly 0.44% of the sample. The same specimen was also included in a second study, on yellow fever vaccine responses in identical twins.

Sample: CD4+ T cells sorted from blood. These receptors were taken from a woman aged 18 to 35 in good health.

The CDR3 here is CASSVTGANSYEQYF. CDR3 sequence (DNA): TGTGCCAGCAGCGTGACAGGTGCCAACTCCTACGAGCAGTACTTC. V and J are TRBV5-5 and TRBJ2-7; the D gene is possibly TRBD1 (6 bases). V lost 4 bases to trimming and J lost 0 bases, with 14 bases between them. The CDR3 is made up of 15 amino acids. The V gene's germline CDR1 is SGHKS and CDR2 YYEKEE (reference sequence).

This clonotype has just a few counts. The CDR3 coding sequence is TGCGCCAGCAGCGAAACCCTTAGCGGGACCGGGTACAATGAGCAGTTCTTC. Translated: CASSETLSGTGYNEQFF. V and J are TRBV5-1 and TRBJ2-1; 8 bases line up with TRBD2. Germline assignment: CDR1 SGHRS and CDR2 YFSETQ. CDR3 length equals 17 residues. J lost 4 bases, V lost 4 bases, and 13 bases had no gene match.

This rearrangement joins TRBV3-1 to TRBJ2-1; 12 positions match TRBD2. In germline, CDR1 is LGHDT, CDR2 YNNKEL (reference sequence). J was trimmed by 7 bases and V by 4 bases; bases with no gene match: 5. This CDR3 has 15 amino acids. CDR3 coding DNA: TGTGCCAGCAGCCCCTCTGGGACTAGCGGGAATGAGCAGTTCTTC. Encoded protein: CASSPSGTSGNEQFF.

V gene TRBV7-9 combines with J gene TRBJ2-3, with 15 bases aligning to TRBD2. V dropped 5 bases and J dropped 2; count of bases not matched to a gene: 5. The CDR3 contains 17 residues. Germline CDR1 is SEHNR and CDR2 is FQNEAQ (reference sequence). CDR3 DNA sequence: TGTGCCAGCAGCCCCGGGACTAGCGGGGGGAACACAGATACGCAGTATTTT. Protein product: CASSPGTSGGNTDTQYF.

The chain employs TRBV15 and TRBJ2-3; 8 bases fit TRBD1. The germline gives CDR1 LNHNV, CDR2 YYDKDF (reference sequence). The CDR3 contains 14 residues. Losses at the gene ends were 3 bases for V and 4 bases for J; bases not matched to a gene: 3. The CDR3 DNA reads TGTGCCACCAGCAGTAACAGGGGGTCAGATACGCAGTATTTT. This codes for CATSSNRGSDTQYF.

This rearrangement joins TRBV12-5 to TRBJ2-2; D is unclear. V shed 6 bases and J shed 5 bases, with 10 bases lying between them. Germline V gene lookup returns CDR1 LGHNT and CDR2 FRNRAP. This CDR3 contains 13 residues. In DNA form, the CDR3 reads TGTGCTAGTGGCCCGGTCGTGACCGGGGAGCTGTTTTTT. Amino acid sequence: CASGPVVTGELFF. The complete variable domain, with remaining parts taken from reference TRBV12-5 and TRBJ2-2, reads DARVTQTPRHKVTEMGQEVTMRCQPILGHNTVFWYRQTMMQGLELLAYFRNRAPLDDSGMPKDRFSAEMPDATLATLKIQPSEPRDSAVYFCASGPVVTGELFFGEGSRLTVL.

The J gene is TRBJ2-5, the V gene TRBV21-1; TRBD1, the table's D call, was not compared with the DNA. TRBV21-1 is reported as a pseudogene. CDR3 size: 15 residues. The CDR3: CASSKLTGAGETQYF. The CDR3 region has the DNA TGTGCCAGCAGCAAACTCACAGGGGCCGGTGAGACCCAGTACTTC.

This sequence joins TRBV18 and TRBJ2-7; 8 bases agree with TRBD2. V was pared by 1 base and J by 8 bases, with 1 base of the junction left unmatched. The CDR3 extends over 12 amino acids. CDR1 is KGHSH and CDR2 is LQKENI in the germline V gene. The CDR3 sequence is CASSPQREQQYF. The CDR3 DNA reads TGTGCCAGCTCACCACAGCGGGAGCAGCAGTACTTC.

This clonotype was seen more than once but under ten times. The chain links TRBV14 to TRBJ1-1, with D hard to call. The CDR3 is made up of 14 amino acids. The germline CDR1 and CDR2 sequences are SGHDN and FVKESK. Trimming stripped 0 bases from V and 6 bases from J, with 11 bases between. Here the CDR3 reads CASSQELYSAEAFF. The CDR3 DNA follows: TGTGCCAGCAGCCAAGAATTATATAGTGCTGAAGCTTTCTTT.

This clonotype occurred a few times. The CDR3 nucleotides read TGCAGTGCCCCGGGACTAGGGGAAGGGGAGCTGTTTTTT. This gives the protein CSAPGLGEGELFF. V gene TRBV20-1 combines with J gene TRBJ2-2, with 8 bases matching TRBD2. CDR3 length equals 13 residues. V was clipped by 6 bases and J by 8 bases; unmatched bases: 8. The germline gives CDR1 DFQATT, CDR2 SNEGSKA (reference sequence).